The source of this T cell receptor (beta chain) is a study of technical replicates of blood from a few donors. The data were produced by immunoSEQ multiplex PCR, yet TCRdb's version contains in-frame clones alone and is incomplete. The sample carries about 74,000 clones, roughly 94% recorded once. The sequence came from a human donor in good health. The specimen sequenced was T cells isolated from PBMCs.

CDR3 nucleotides: TGTGCCAGCGGAAAAGGAGCCCTGAATGAAAAACTGTTTTTT. Its protein product is CASGKGALNEKLFF. This rearrangement joins TRBV6-5 to TRBJ1-4, with D uncertain. The V end lost 8 bases, the J end lost 5 bases, and 15 bases lay between the germline ends. The germline gives CDR1 MNHEY, CDR2 SVGAGI. The CDR3 has 14 amino acids.